The 14 T cell receptor beta chains given below trace back to one sample, sequenced in a study of OX40 agonist ivuxolimab in advanced cancers. TCRdb's table, derived via immunoSEQ multiplex PCR, lists solely in-frame clones and lacks some. The table lists 47,000 or so clones, about 90% of them singletons. Sample: CD4+ or CD8+ T cells sorted from blood, taken in a trial of the OX40 agonist ivuxolimab. These receptors were collected from an adult with an advanced solid tumor such as melanoma, head and neck, liver or kidney cancer.

J is TRBJ1-2 and V is TRBV19; possible D gene TRBD1, 6 bases. With 4 bases removed from V and 1 base from J, the gap between germline ends came to 16 bases. Germline CDR1 is LNHDA and CDR2 is SQIVND (reference sequence). There are 16 residues in the CDR3. DNA of the CDR3: TGTGCCAGTAGTACTGAGGACAGCATATTTAACTATGGCTACACCTTC. It yields the protein CASSTEDSIFNYGYTF.

In its sample, this clone was seen once. This chain links TRBV7-8 with TRBJ2-5; D unresolved. This CDR3 is built from 12 residues. V lost 1 base and J lost 9, with 9 bases in between. The germline V gene has CDR1 SGHVS and CDR2 FQNEAQ. The chain's CDR3 is CASSLVSSPQYF. CDR3 coding DNA: TGTGCCAGCAGCTTAGTTTCGAGCCCCCAGTACTTC.

J is TRBJ1-1 and V is TRBV7-9; D gene uncertain. CDR3 size: 13 residues. V lost 4 bases to trimming and J lost 0 bases, with 6 bases between them. Germline values: CDR1 SEHNR, CDR2 FQNEAQ (reference sequence). The CDR3 sequence is CASSYLMNTEAFF. CDR3 nucleotides: TGTGCCAGCAGCTATCTCATGAACACTGAAGCTTTCTTT.

This chain uses TRBV10-2 with TRBJ2-3; TRBD1 matches 7 bases. V was clipped by 5 bases and J by 2 bases; unmatched bases: 7. Germline CDR1 WSHSY, CDR2 SAAADI. The CDR3 contains 15 residues. The chain's CDR3 is CASSPGGVFTDTQYF. CDR3 coding DNA: TGCGCCAGCAGTCCAGGGGGAGTTTTCACAGATACGCAGTATTTT.

The count of this clone is one. CDR3 sequence: CASSQDRGMISYNSPLHF. The CDR3 nucleotides read TGTGCCAGCAGCCAAGATCGGGGGATGATCTCCTATAATTCACCCCTCCACTTT. The chain joins TRBV14 to TRBJ1-6; D might be TRBD1 (5 bases). V gave up 0 bases and J gave up 0 bases, with 12 bases separating them. The CDR3 is 18 amino acids. Germline-derived CDR1 and CDR2 are SGHDN and FVKESK.

J is TRBJ2-1 and V is TRBV6-1; no clear D gene. The V end lost 1 base, the J end lost 9 bases, and 16 bases lay between the germline ends. Per the germline V gene, CDR1 is MNHNS and CDR2 is SASEGT. This CDR3 spans 15 amino acids. CDR3 coding DNA: TGTGCCAGCAGTGAAGACAGCCGACGAGGCGGTGAGCAGTTCTTC. The encoded protein is CASSEDSRRGGEQFF.

This clone was picked up one time. The gene calls are TRBV27 and TRBJ1-5; 9 bases align to TRBD1. CDR3 size: 15 residues. The junction had 7 bases not matched to a gene; V was cut back by 5 bases and J by 5 bases. Germline values: CDR1 MNHEY, CDR2 SMNVEV (reference sequence). CDR3 region: CASSPRQGGHQPQHF. The CDR3 DNA reads TGTGCCAGCAGTCCAAGACAGGGGGGACATCAGCCCCAGCATTTT.

This sequence joins TRBV28 and TRBJ2-7, with TRBD1 as a possible D gene (6 bases). CDR1 and CDR2 from the germline V gene are MDHEN and SYDVKM. V was clipped by 2 bases and J by 7 bases, with 9 bases between them. The CDR3 length is 12 residues. CDR3 DNA sequence: TGTGCCAGCAGTTTAAACAGGGAAGAGCAGTACTTC. Protein product: CASSLNREEQYF.

The rearrangement uses TRBV4-2 and TRBJ2-1; either TRBD1 or TRBD2 may supply D (6 bases each). The V end lost 0 bases, the J end lost 4 bases, and 13 bases lay between the germline ends. Germline CDR1 and CDR2: LGHNA and YNFKEQ. The CDR3 has 16 amino acids. Here the CDR3 reads CASSQETGAIYNEQFF. CDR3 nucleotides: TGTGCCAGCAGCCAAGAGACGGGGGCAATATACAATGAGCAGTTCTTC.

CDR3 sequence (DNA): TGTGCCAGCAGTTTATTCCGTGTCGATGACGACTATGGCTACACCTTC. This sequence encodes CASSLFRVDDDYGYTF. The chain links TRBV27 to TRBJ1-2; the D is unclear. The germline V and J ends were trimmed by 1 base and 3 bases, with 15 bases remaining between them. Germline assignment: CDR1 MNHEY and CDR2 SMNVEV (reference sequence). This CDR3 contains 16 residues.

The chain employs TRBV2 and TRBJ2-1; weak D call: TRBD2 (5 bases). This CDR3 contains 12 residues. Germline CDR1 reads SNHLY; CDR2 reads FYNNEI. Trimming removed 3 bases from V and 7 bases from J, with 7 bases in between. The CDR3 reads CASSDEGNEQFF. In DNA, the CDR3 is TGTGCCAGCAGTGACGAGGGAAATGAGCAGTTCTTC.

Points on this clone: An end of the junction differs from the germline gene, which may be a read error. The chain has TRBV7-7 and TRBJ1-6; D is ambiguous. CDR1 is SSHAT and CDR2 is FNYEAQ in the germline V gene (reference sequence). CDR3 size: 16 residues. The CDR3 loop reads CASSLQTIAESSPLHF. The CDR3 region has the DNA TGTGCTAGCAGCCTGCAAACGATTGCAGAATCTTCACCCCTCCACTTT.

V gene TRBV27 combines with J gene TRBJ2-3, with 9 bases fitting TRBD2. The CDR3 has 16 residues. Trimming cost V 2 bases and J 2 bases; bases outside gene matches: 5. In germline, CDR1 is MNHEY, CDR2 SMNVEV (reference sequence). CDR3 sequence reads: CASSLRTSAFTDTQYF. CDR3 bases: TGTGCCAGCAGTTTAAGGACTAGCGCCTTCACAGATACGCAGTATTTT.

This chain connects TRBV7-9 to TRBJ1-1; D unresolved. Between the trimmed V and J ends, which lost 8 bases and 1 base, there was a span of 14 bases. CDR3 size: 14 residues. In germline, CDR1 is SEHNR, CDR2 FQNEAQ (reference sequence). CDR3 sequence (DNA): TGTGCCAGCTCAAAGGAGACCCCGAACACTGAAGCTTTCTTT. Encoded protein: CASSKETPNTEAFF.